Shown below are 26 T cell receptor beta chains from a single sample sequenced in a study of molecular identifiers for immune sequencing clone quantification. MiXCR, run by TCRdb on the PCR reads, gives a single entry per CDR3 protein. The sample lists about 40,000 distinct CDR3 sequences, less than 20% occurring once. Sequenced material: naive CD8+ T cells from blood, with Jurkat cell RNA spiked in. Sample subset: FACS-sorted CD8+CD4-CCR7+CD45RA+ naive T cells. The receptor set was obtained from a human donor in good health. Some libraries in this study had Jurkat cell RNA spiked in.

This clonotype appeared a few times. The chain carries TRBV5-5 and TRBJ2-7, with 7 bases that match TRBD2. V gave up 3 bases and J gave up 3 bases; unmatched junction bases: 3. From germline, CDR1 is SGHKS and CDR2 YYEKEE (reference sequence). The CDR3 is made up of 13 amino acids. For the CDR3, the DNA is TGTGCCAGCAGCTGGGACTACCGCTACGAGCAGTACTTC. Translating it yields CASSWDYRYEQYF.

This clonotype was counted at least ten times. V usage is TRBV9 and J usage is TRBJ2-1, with 7 bases that match TRBD2. J lost 2 bases, V lost 0 bases, and 5 bases had no gene match. CDR3 length equals 16 residues. Germline CDR1 reads SGDLS; CDR2 reads YYNGEE. The CDR3 protein is CASSVAGGSPYNEQFF. Written as DNA, the CDR3 is TGTGCCAGCAGCGTAGCTGGCGGGAGTCCCTACAATGAGCAGTTCTTC.

The chain employs TRBV6-5 and TRBJ2-1; D is unresolved. Germline V gene data show CDR1 as MNHEY and CDR2 as SVGAGI. V gave up 6 bases and J gave up 8 bases, with 29 bases separating them. The CDR3 contains 18 residues. CDR3 protein: CASSLVGYVDPKLDEQFF. Here the CDR3 DNA reads TGTGCCAGCAGCCTAGTGGGGTACGTAGACCCTAAACTCGATGAGCAGTTCTTC.

As concerns this clonotype: A much larger clone lies a single base off, so this may be a read error. J is TRBJ1-4 and V is TRBV20-1; TRBD1 is a possible D gene (6 bases). V lost 3 bases and J 7 bases, leaving 12 bases between the germline ends. The germline V gene has CDR1 DFQATT and CDR2 SNEGSKA (reference sequence). There are 13 residues in the CDR3. The CDR3 loop reads CSARSRGSEKLFF. CDR3 coding DNA: TGCAGTGCTAGGTCCAGGGGATCTGAAAAACTGTTTTTT.

This clonotype was counted ten times or more. The rearrangement joins TRBV7-9 to TRBJ2-2; D gene ambiguous. This CDR3 comprises 12 residues. Germline V CDR1 and CDR2: SEHNR, FQNEAQ (reference sequence). Trimming shortened V by 8 bases and J by 8 bases, and 12 bases separated the two germline ends. As DNA, the CDR3 is TGTGCCAGCGCCCCCGTCCCTGGGGAGCTGTTTTTT. Translating gives CASAPVPGELFF.

This clonotype was counted between two and nine times. V and J are TRBV7-6 and TRBJ2-6; D is perhaps TRBD2 (6 bases). Per the germline V gene, CDR1 is SGHVS and CDR2 is FNYEAQ. Trimming removed 5 bases at V and 0 bases at J, with 11 bases between. The CDR3 sequence is 16 residues long. The DNA for the CDR3 is TGTGCCAGCAGCCCCGGGAGTGGCTCTGGGGCCAACGTCCTGACTTTC. This sequence encodes CASSPGSGSGANVLTF.

On this clonotype itself: Being one base from a much bigger clone, this may be a read error. The genes are TRBV29-1 and TRBJ2-3, with 7 positions matching TRBD1. CDR3 length: 14 amino acids. The trim removed 6 bases at V and 2 bases at J, leaving 8 bases unmatched. CDR1 and CDR2 from the germline V gene are SQVTM and ANQGSEA. The CDR3 DNA reads as TGCAGCGTGACGACAGGGAGAATCACAGATACGCAGTATTTT. This translates into CSVTTGRITDTQYF.

This clonotype has at least ten counts. This sequence joins TRBV20-1 and TRBJ2-1, with D maybe TRBD2 (5 bases). The V end was cut by 1 base, the J end by 10 bases, with 14 bases between. Germline assignment: CDR1 DFQATT and CDR2 SNEGSKA (reference sequence). This CDR3 comprises 13 residues. CDR3: CSARAPGVWEQFF. CDR3 nucleotides: TGCAGTGCTAGAGCACCCGGGGTGTGGGAGCAGTTCTTC.

This clonotype was seen ten or more times. The gene calls are TRBV28 and TRBJ2-2; D not resolved. The V and J ends lost 4 bases and 1 base respectively, with 19 bases between them. Germline V gene data show CDR1 as MDHEN and CDR2 as SYDVKM. This CDR3 spans 18 amino acids. CDR3 amino acids: CASSSITGPTLNTGELFF. In nucleotides, the CDR3 is TGTGCCAGCAGTTCAATTACGGGCCCTACATTGAACACCGGGGAGCTGTTTTTT.

As to this clonotype: This may come from a read error, since a much larger clone is one base off. The chain joins TRBV29-1 to TRBJ2-5; tentatively, D is TRBD1 or TRBD2 (5 bases each). Germline-derived CDR1 and CDR2 are SQVTM and ANQGSEA. V lost 6 bases and J lost 1, with 12 bases in between. The CDR3 length is 13 residues. DNA of the CDR3: TGCAGCGTCTCGCCCGGGACCCAAGAGACCCAGTACTTC. This codes for CSVSPGTQETQYF.

Ten or more counts support this clonotype. The chain uses TRBV7-2 and TRBJ1-4; the D gene is possibly TRBD1 (5 bases). V was shortened by 1 base and J by 8 bases, with 14 bases between the two germline ends. The CDR3 extends over 15 amino acids. CDR1 and CDR2 from the germline V gene are SGHTA and FQGNSA. Written as DNA, the CDR3 is TGTGCCAGCAGCTTAGTTGGGGGGTCTCGGGAAAAACTGTTTTTT. Translation gives CASSLVGGSREKLFF.

The V and J genes are TRBV5-1 and TRBJ2-3; 7 bases map to TRBD1. Germline V gene sequence: CDR1 SGHRS, CDR2 YFSETQ. J gave up 2 bases and V 6 bases, and 12 bases lay outside the gene matches. The CDR3 contains 16 residues. The DNA for the CDR3 is TGCGCCAGCACCCTCCCGCCGGGACAGAACACAGATACGCAGTATTTT. As protein: CASTLPPGQNTDTQYF.

Only a few counts were recorded for this clonotype. J is TRBJ1-4 and V is TRBV20-1, with TRBD1 as a possible D gene (5 bases). Germline V gene lookup returns CDR1 DFQATT and CDR2 SNEGSKA (reference sequence). Trimming left V 6 bases short and J 2 bases short, with 10 bases between. CDR3 length: 13 amino acids. CDR3 region: CSATGTTNEKLFF. In DNA form, the CDR3 reads TGCAGTGCCACCGGGACGACTAATGAAAAACTGTTTTTT.

This clonotype was detected ten times or more. This chain joins TRBV11-2 and TRBJ2-7, with a possible D match to TRBD2 (5 bases). Germline lookup yields CDR1 SGHAT and CDR2 FQNNGV. V gave up 5 bases and J gave up 0 bases, with 14 bases separating them. This CDR3 has 15 amino acids. The CDR3 is CASSAAAGSSYEQYF. CDR3 coding DNA: TGTGCCAGCAGCGCTGCGGCGGGCAGCTCCTACGAGCAGTACTTC.

This clonotype was counted a few times. This may arise from a read error, as a much more abundant clone is one base away. The rearrangement uses TRBV18 and TRBJ2-5; D may be TRBD1 (5 bases). Germline CDR1 KGHSH, CDR2 LQKENI. The CDR3 length is 15 residues. CDR3 region: CASSQPSVGQEAQYF. CDR3 in DNA: TGTGCCAGCTCACAACCCAGCGTTGGACAAGAGGCCCAGTACTTC.

With respect to this clonotype: A much larger clone differs by one base, so this may be a read error. V gene TRBV20-1 combines with J gene TRBJ2-7, with D possibly called TRBD1 or TRBD2 (6 bases each). Germline CDR1 is DFQATT and CDR2 is SNEGSKA (reference sequence). Trimming took 6 bases from V and 0 from J, leaving 12 bases between them. The CDR3 is 13 amino acids. CDR3 in amino acids: CSAGGVSSYEQYF. Written as DNA, the CDR3 is TGCAGTGCGGGGGGCGTGAGCTCCTACGAGCAGTACTTC.

In regard to this clonotype: As the CDR3 is not closed by the conserved phenylalanine or tryptophan, this likely results from a read error. The V and J genes are TRBV27 and TRBJ2-1; D not certain. This CDR3 comprises 12 residues. Between the trimmed V and J ends, which lost 3 bases and 3 bases, there was a span of 3 bases. The germline gives CDR1 MNHEY, CDR2 SMNVEV (reference sequence). Written as DNA, the CDR3 is TGTGCCAGCAGTTTTGGCTACAATGAGCAGTTCCTC. Amino acids: CASSFGYNEQFL.

This clonotype appeared many times. The chain uses TRBV19 and TRBJ2-7; no clear D gene. V lost 6 bases to trimming and J lost 2 bases, with 11 bases between them. This CDR3 spans 13 amino acids. Germline loops: CDR1 LNHDA, CDR2 SQIVND (reference sequence). The CDR3 DNA reads TGTGCCAGTAGCCGTACGCCAGCCTACGAGCAGTACTTC. Translated, it gives CASSRTPAYEQYF. The full variable domain, its missing parts supplied by reference TRBV19 and TRBJ2-7, is DGGITQSPKYLFRKEGQNVTLSCEQNLNHDAMYWYRQDPGQGLRLIYYSQIVNDFQKGDIAEGYSVSREKKESFPLTVTSAQKNPTAFYLCASSRTPAYEQYFGPGTRLTVT.

This clonotype was detected many times. This sequence joins TRBV12-3 or TRBV12-4 and TRBJ2-3; no definite D call. The CDR3 is made up of 13 amino acids. Trimming removed 5 bases at V and 2 bases at J, with 8 bases between. In DNA form, the CDR3 reads TGTGCCAGCAGTCGGGTCTCCACAGATACGCAGTATTTT. Its translation: CASSRVSTDTQYF.

This clonotype was counted many times. The J gene is TRBJ2-7, the V gene TRBV29-1; D might be TRBD1 or TRBD2, each matching 5 bases. The CDR3 has 11 amino acids. With 6 bases removed from V and 3 bases from J, the gap between germline ends came to 9 bases. Germline-derived CDR1 and CDR2 are SQVTM and ANQGSEA. The CDR3 region has the DNA TGCAGCGTGGGGGACGGCTACGAGCAGTACTTC. Residues: CSVGDGYEQYF.

To note about this clonotype: A much larger clone sits a single nucleotide away, making a read error possible. V and J are TRBV9 and TRBJ2-3, with no clear D. The V and J ends lost 0 bases and 2 bases respectively, with 13 bases between them. Germline-derived CDR1 and CDR2 are SGDLS and YYNGEE. The CDR3 loop spans 16 amino acids. CDR3 amino acids: CASSVVREMNTDTQYF. The CDR3 DNA sequence: TGTGCCAGCAGCGTAGTCCGTGAAATGAACACAGATACGCAGTATTTT.

This clonotype has ten or more counts. The chain has TRBV7-2 and TRBJ2-1; 7 nucleotides agree with TRBD2. The CDR3 sequence is 15 residues long. Unmatched junction bases numbered 8, after V lost 5 bases and J lost 4 bases. Germline V gives CDR1 SGHTA, CDR2 FQGNSA. This chain's CDR3 is CASSLISGPYNEQFF. The CDR3 bases are TGTGCCAGCAGCCTAATTAGCGGGCCATACAATGAGCAGTTCTTC.

This clonotype appeared a few times. The CDR3 DNA reads TGTGCCAGCAGTTCCCTTACTAGCGGAGCCTACAATGAGCAGTTCTTC. Encoded protein: CASSSLTSGAYNEQFF. The chain couples TRBV28 to TRBJ2-1; 8 bases match TRBD2. J was trimmed by 2 bases and V by 4 bases; bases with no gene match: 7. The CDR3 covers 16 residues. Germline V gene lookup returns CDR1 MDHEN and CDR2 SYDVKM. The full variable domain, rest sourced from reference TRBV28 and TRBJ2-1, is DVKVTQSSRYLVKRTGEKVFLECVQDMDHENMFWYRQDPGLGLRLIYFSYDVKMKEKGDIPEGYSVSREKKERFSLILESASTNQTSMYLCASSSLTSGAYNEQFFGPGTRLTVL.

This clonotype was picked up many times. This chain uses TRBV29-1 with TRBJ2-1; D uncertain. The germline V gene encodes CDR1 SQVTM and CDR2 ANQGSEA. This CDR3 contains 16 residues. V was clipped by 0 bases and J by 8 bases, with 20 bases between them. CDR3 region: CSVEDSIEIRWHEQFF. The CDR3 DNA reads TGCAGCGTTGAAGATTCTATTGAGATCAGGTGGCATGAGCAGTTCTTC.

In this sample, this clonotype turned up many times. The chain recombines TRBV29-1 with TRBJ2-7, with D unclear. The CDR3 totals 13 residues. CDR1 and CDR2 from the germline V gene are SQVTM and ANQGSEA. With 8 bases removed from V and 0 bases from J, the gap between germline ends came to 14 bases. The CDR3 is CSFQLGNSYEQYF. CDR3 coding DNA: TGCAGCTTCCAGCTCGGCAACTCCTACGAGCAGTACTTC.

This clonotype was counted many times. V usage is TRBV7-2 and J usage is TRBJ2-5, with a possible D match to TRBD1 (6 bases). With 3 bases removed from V and 0 bases from J, the gap between germline ends came to 14 bases. This CDR3 contains 16 residues. CDR1 SGHTA and CDR2 FQGNSA come from the germline V gene. CDR3 residues: CASSFSDSQYQETQYF. CDR3 sequence (DNA): TGTGCCAGCAGCTTTTCGGACAGCCAGTACCAAGAGACCCAGTACTTC. Based on the CDR3 plus reference TRBV7-2 and TRBJ2-5, the full variable domain is GAGVSQSPSNKVTEKGKDVELRCDPISGHTALYWYRQSLGQGLEFLIYFQGNSAPDKSGLPSDRFSAERTGGSVSTLTIQRTQQEDSAVYLCASSFSDSQYQETQYFGPGTRLLVL.